Described below is a single TCR beta chain sequence and its context. This sample includes further DNA sequences coding for the same CDR3. V shed 3 bases and J shed 0 bases, with 8 bases lying between them. CDR3 length equals 13 residues. The germline CDR1 and CDR2 sequences are SQVTM and ANQGSEA. The source of the sample is a study of shared clonotypes between healthy human individuals. Healthy adults negative for HIV, lacking recent acute infections or vaccinations, served as donors. Repertoires were generated with immunoSEQ multiplex PCR, while TCRdb's copy carries only in-frame clones and drops some. The sample includes over 1.4 million clones, around 97% of them seen just once.

The chain joins TRBV29-1 to TRBJ1-1; D unresolved. Sequencing was carried out using naive CD4+ T cells sorted from blood. Described subset: CD45RA+ positively selected. The receptor's source is a man aged 25-45 years in good health. CDR3 region: CSVERQLNTEAFF. CDR3 in DNA: TGCAGCGTTGAGCGGCAGTTGAACACTGAAGCTTTCTTT.